This passage covers 6 T cell receptor beta chains from one sample sequenced in a study of blood T cell repertoires in COVID-19. Data came from immunoSEQ multiplex PCR; TCRdb stores just in-frame clones and leaves some out. This sample has some 94,000 clones; more than 75% occur once, and the top ten carry 0.85% to 1.3%. The sequenced sample consisted of peripheral blood. These receptors all come from a human donor in a cohort sampled during active COVID-19.

V and J are TRBV28 and TRBJ1-1, with TRBD1 matching over 8 bases. The germline gives CDR1 MDHEN, CDR2 SYDVKM. The CDR3 extends over 12 amino acids. Unmatched junction bases numbered 7, after V lost 6 bases and J lost 10 bases. CDR3 amino acids: CASSSNDRGAFF. The CDR3 DNA reads as TGTGCCAGCAGCTCTAACGACAGGGGAGCTTTCTTT.

The chain joins TRBV3-1 (or the pseudogene TRBV3-2) to TRBJ2-1, with D maybe TRBD1 (5 bases). This CDR3 has 16 residues. V lost 4 bases to trimming and J lost 0 bases, with 13 bases between them. From germline, CDR1 is LGHDT and CDR2 YNNKEL (reference sequence). This CDR3 reads CASSRQSGSSYNEQFF. CDR3 DNA: TGTGCCAGCAGCCGACAGTCGGGCAGCTCCTACAATGAGCAGTTCTTC.

The rearrangement links TRBV28 to TRBJ1-2; 9 bases are shared with TRBD1. The V gene's germline CDR1 is MDHEN and CDR2 SYDVKM. This CDR3 contains 15 residues. V gave up 3 bases and J gave up 2 bases; unmatched junction bases: 4. The CDR3 region is CASSFPGQGNYGYTF. The DNA for the CDR3 is TGTGCCAGCAGTTTTCCGGGACAGGGCAACTATGGCTACACCTTC.

This clone was seen a single time. The V call is TRBV11-2, the J call TRBJ2-7, with a weak D call TRBD2 (6 bases). The germline V gene encodes CDR1 SGHAT and CDR2 FQNNGV. Deletions cut 1 base from V and 3 bases from J, with 13 bases between. The CDR3 extends over 15 amino acids. Here the CDR3 DNA reads TGTGCCAGCAGCTTAGCAGCGGGTAAAAACTACGAGCAGTACTTC. Protein: CASSLAAGKNYEQYF.

This clone was seen more than once but under ten times. The chain joins TRBV7-9 to TRBJ1-1, with D tentatively TRBD1 (5 bases). The length of the CDR3 is 17 residues. The V and J ends lost 2 bases and 2 bases respectively, with 18 bases between them. CDR1 and CDR2 (germline): SEHNR, FQNEAQ (reference sequence). The CDR3 DNA sequence: TGTGCCAGCAGCTTACAGGATTGGAGGGGCAAAAACACTGAAGCTTTCTTT. Its translation is CASSLQDWRGKNTEAFF. Together with reference TRBV7-9 and TRBJ1-1, the CDR3 gives the full variable domain: DTGVSQNPRHKITKRGQNVTFRCDPISEHNRLYWYRQTLGQGPEFLTYFQNEAQLEKSRLLSDRFSAERPKGSFSTLEIQRTEQGDSAMYLCASSLQDWRGKNTEAFFGQGTRLTVV.

The chain joins TRBV28 to TRBJ2-2; possibly TRBD2 for D (5 bases). The CDR3 sequence is 13 residues long. V was trimmed by 8 bases and J by 8 bases, leaving 15 bases between them. Germline V CDR1 and CDR2: MDHEN, SYDVKM. The CDR3 region is CASQRQIQGELFF. CDR3 DNA sequence: TGTGCCAGCCAGCGGCAAATCCAGGGGGAGCTGTTTTTT. Full variable domain (rest looked up from reference TRBV28 and TRBJ2-2): DVKVTQSSRYLVKRTGEKVFLECVQDMDHENMFWYRQDPGLGLRLIYFSYDVKMKEKGDIPEGYSVSREKKERFSLILESASTNQTSMYLCASQRQIQGELFFGEGSRLTVL.